These 30 T cell receptor beta chains were sequenced from one sample in a study of cytomegalovirus exposure and HLA in healthy donors. The protocol was immunoSEQ multiplex PCR, while the TCRdb copy is restricted to in-frame clones and leaves out a portion. The data hold 150,000 to 250,000 clones, with approximately 82% observed a single time. Sequenced input: PBMCs. The source is a woman aged 25 to 39 in good health and CMV-seropositive.

This chain links TRBV27 with TRBJ2-7, with D possibly matching TRBD1 (5 bases). Germline assignment: CDR1 MNHEY and CDR2 SMNVEV (reference sequence). Deletions cut 2 bases from V and 12 bases from J, with 17 bases between. This CDR3 contains 13 residues. CDR3 bases: TGTGCCAGCAGTTTAATATCTGGGGCTTTGTCGTACTTC. This gives the protein CASSLISGALSYF.

This rearrangement joins TRBV6-1 to TRBJ1-2; possible D gene TRBD1, 5 bases. This CDR3 has 16 amino acids. Trimming left V 2 bases short and J 4 bases short, with 17 bases between. From germline, CDR1 is MNHNS and CDR2 SASEGT. CDR3 coding DNA: TGTGCCAGCAGTGAATGGCCAGGGCTCGTCGTCTATGGCTACACCTTC. It specifies CASSEWPGLVVYGYTF.

The CDR3 loop reads CASSSDLGGRAYEQYF. The CDR3 DNA sequence: TGTGCCAGCAGCTCCGACCTAGGCGGGAGAGCTTACGAGCAGTACTTC. This rearrangement joins TRBV7-8 to TRBJ2-7, with 7 positions matching TRBD2. Germline trimming cut 4 bases from V and 4 bases from J; bases unmatched to any gene: 13. The CDR3 spans 16 residues. The V gene's germline CDR1 is SGHVS and CDR2 FQNEAQ.

The rearrangement joins TRBV29-1 to TRBJ2-1, with D possibly matching TRBD2 (5 bases). Germline V gene lookup returns CDR1 SQVTM and CDR2 ANQGSEA. The CDR3 has 13 amino acids. The V end was cut by 2 bases, the J end by 3 bases, with 8 bases between. CDR3: CSVELAVYNEQFF. CDR3 nucleotides: TGCAGCGTTGAACTAGCAGTCTACAATGAGCAGTTCTTC.

Notes on this clone: This sample also contains other DNA sequences that code for the same CDR3. The rearrangement links TRBV18 to TRBJ1-5; 7 bases map to TRBD1. The CDR3 consists of 14 residues. The V and J ends lost 3 bases and 1 base, in that order; junction bases with no gene match: 0. Germline-derived CDR1 and CDR2 are KGHSH and LQKENI. The CDR3 here is CASSPDRSNQPQHF. In DNA form, the CDR3 reads TGTGCCAGCTCACCGGACAGGAGCAATCAGCCCCAGCATTTT.

The V gene is TRBV4-1, the J gene TRBJ2-1; 10 bases line up with TRBD1. V dropped 2 bases and J dropped 8; count of bases not matched to a gene: 15. This CDR3 has 18 residues. Germline V lookup: CDR1 MGHRA, CDR2 YSYEKL. CDR3 residues: CASSQLLGLGQGRYEQFF. The CDR3 DNA is TGCGCCAGCAGCCAACTCCTGGGGTTGGGACAGGGGCGTTATGAGCAGTTCTTC.

The V and J genes are TRBV15 and TRBJ2-5; D might be TRBD1 (5 bases). V gave up 1 base and J gave up 1 base, with 10 bases separating them. Germline assignment: CDR1 LNHNV and CDR2 YYDKDF (reference sequence). CDR3 length: 15 amino acids. CDR3 loop: CATSRVGRAQETQYF. The CDR3 DNA is TGTGCCACCAGCAGAGTCGGCAGGGCCCAAGAGACCCAGTACTTC.

The chain joins TRBV5-1 to TRBJ1-1, with D unresolved. Germline V gene lookup returns CDR1 SGHRS and CDR2 YFSETQ. This CDR3 has 13 amino acids. Trimming took off 5 bases at V and 1 base at J, with 9 bases between the two ends. Written as DNA, the CDR3 is TGCGCCAGCAGTGGCAGTTCGAACACTGAAGCTTTCTTT. Translation gives CASSGSSNTEAFF.

DNA for the CDR3: TGTGCCAGTCGGGACAGGTCAGAACGTCTTGTGGCCAACGTCCTGACTTTC. It yields the protein CASRDRSERLVANVLTF. This chain connects TRBV19 to TRBJ2-6; 8 bases agree with TRBD1. The germline V gene encodes CDR1 LNHDA and CDR2 SQIVND (reference sequence). The CDR3 is 17 amino acids. Germline trimming cut 8 bases from V and 6 bases from J; bases unmatched to any gene: 15.

This chain connects TRBV7-9 to TRBJ1-1; D is unresolved. The CDR3 has 17 residues. Per the germline V gene, CDR1 is SEHNR and CDR2 is FQNEAQ (reference sequence). V was pared by 1 base and J by 4 bases, with 19 bases between. The CDR3 region is CASSLETGFQVITEAFF. CDR3 bases: TGTGCCAGCAGCTTAGAGACCGGGTTTCAAGTGATCACTGAAGCTTTCTTT.

V usage is TRBV6-5 and J usage is TRBJ1-2; D may be TRBD1 (5 bases). Germline-derived CDR1 and CDR2 are MNHEY and SVGAGI. This CDR3 is 14 amino acids long. V lost 0 bases to trimming and J lost 5 bases, with 10 bases between them. CDR3 nucleotide sequence: TGTGCCAGCAGTTACTCTCCCGACAGATATGGCTACACCTTC. This sequence encodes CASSYSPDRYGYTF.

This chain connects TRBV18 to TRBJ2-3; D is unclear. V lost 2 bases and J lost 2, with 11 bases in between. Germline V lookup: CDR1 KGHSH, CDR2 LQKENI. CDR3 length: 15 residues. The CDR3 DNA sequence: TGTGCCAGCTCACCAGGAGAGTTTGACACAGATACGCAGTATTTT. It translates to CASSPGEFDTDTQYF.

The chain carries TRBV25-1 and TRBJ2-2, with D tentatively TRBD1 (6 bases). The CDR3 consists of 16 residues. Trimming stripped 4 bases from V and 4 bases from J, with 16 bases between. Germline V gene lookup returns CDR1 MGHDK and CDR2 SYGVNS. The CDR3 DNA reads as TGTGCCAGCAGTGCGGCAGGGGAAGATAGCACCGGGGAGCTGTTTTTT. This gives the protein CASSAAGEDSTGELFF. The full variable domain, in which reference TRBV25-1 and TRBJ2-2 provide the parts outside the CDR3, is EADIYQTPRYLVIGTGKKITLECSQTMGHDKMYWYQQDPGMELHLIHYSYGVNSTEKGDLSSESTVSRIRTEHFPLTLESARPSHTSQYLCASSAAGEDSTGELFFGEGSRLTVL.

The rearrangement links TRBV5-1 to TRBJ1-2; unclear D gene. The germline gives CDR1 SGHRS, CDR2 YFSETQ. Between the trimmed V and J ends, which lost 3 bases and 8 bases, there was a span of 14 bases. There are 13 residues in the CDR3. The CDR3 loop reads CASSYEGSGGYTF. The DNA of the CDR3 is TGCGCCAGCAGCTATGAGGGTTCGGGCGGCTACACCTTC. Based on the CDR3 plus reference TRBV5-1 and TRBJ1-2, the full variable domain is KAGVTQTPRYLIKTRGQQVTLSCSPISGHRSVSWYQQTPGQGLQFLFEYFSETQRNKGNFPGRFSGRQFSNSRSEMNVSTLELGDSALYLCASSYEGSGGYTFGSGTRLTVV.

CDR3 sequence (DNA): TGTGCCAGCAGGTACGGACAGTTCGGCTCCTACGAGCAGTACTTC. Translating it yields CASRYGQFGSYEQYF. The chain is built from TRBV27 and TRBJ2-7; D might be TRBD1 (6 bases). Germline lookup yields CDR1 MNHEY and CDR2 SMNVEV (reference sequence). With 6 bases removed from V and 0 bases from J, the gap between germline ends came to 15 bases. The CDR3 sequence is 15 residues long.

The chain uses TRBV6-4 and TRBJ2-7, with D perhaps matching TRBD1 (6 bases). This CDR3 comprises 13 residues. Trimming shortened V by 4 bases and J by 6 bases, and 13 bases separated the two germline ends. Germline loops: CDR1 MRHNA, CDR2 SNTAGT. CDR3 sequence (DNA): TGTGCCAGCAGTGCCTCAGGGGTCGGCGAGCAGTACTTC. Its protein product is CASSASGVGEQYF.

This sequence joins TRBV4-2 and TRBJ2-2; 9 bases fit TRBD2. From germline, CDR1 is LGHNA and CDR2 YNFKEQ. V dropped 5 bases and J dropped 9; count of bases not matched to a gene: 7. CDR3 length: 14 residues. The CDR3 protein is CASSAGTSRRELFF. CDR3 nucleotides: TGTGCCAGCAGCGCCGGGACTAGCCGACGGGAGCTGTTTTTT.

The chain is built from TRBV9 and TRBJ2-2, with 9 bases aligning to TRBD1. V shed 2 bases, J shed 4 bases, and the junction held 3 bases outside the gene matches. The CDR3 is made up of 15 amino acids. CDR1 and CDR2 from the germline V gene are SGDLS and YYNGEE. The CDR3 nucleotides read TGTGCCAGCAGCGTGAGGACAGGGGCCACCGGGGAGCTGTTTTTT. The encoded protein is CASSVRTGATGELFF. The full variable domain, its missing parts supplied by reference TRBV9 and TRBJ2-2, is DSGVTQTPKHLITATGQRVTLRCSPRSGDLSVYWYQQSLDQGLQFLIQYYNGEERAKGNILERFSAQQFPDLHSELNLSSLELGDSALYFCASSVRTGATGELFFGEGSRLTVL.

The chain combines TRBV28 with TRBJ2-3, with 7 bases fitting TRBD2. Germline loops: CDR1 MDHEN, CDR2 SYDVKM. J was trimmed by 2 bases and V by 4 bases; bases with no gene match: 12. The CDR3 covers 17 residues. This CDR3 reads CASSSHRDYFLTDTQYF. In DNA, the CDR3 is TGTGCCAGCAGTTCCCACCGGGACTACTTTCTCACAGATACGCAGTATTTT.

The genes are TRBV18 and TRBJ2-1; a weak D match, TRBD2 (6 bases). The germline V gene encodes CDR1 KGHSH and CDR2 LQKENI. There are 15 residues in the CDR3. Trimming stripped 0 bases from V and 4 bases from J, with 10 bases between. The CDR3 here is CASSPPAGTYNEQFF. The CDR3 nucleotides are TGTGCCAGCTCACCACCGGCGGGAACTTACAATGAGCAGTTCTTC.

This chain uses TRBV9 with TRBJ2-2; 7 bases match TRBD2. Germline V gene lookup returns CDR1 SGDLS and CDR2 YYNGEE. Unmatched junction bases numbered 8, after V lost 0 bases and J lost 6 bases. The CDR3 spans 16 residues. CDR3 region: CASSVASTSAPGELFF. In DNA form, the CDR3 reads TGTGCCAGCAGCGTAGCCTCAACTAGCGCCCCCGGGGAGCTGTTTTTT.

The genes are TRBV5-1 and TRBJ2-5; 9 nucleotides line up with TRBD1. The junction had 9 bases not matched to a gene; V was cut back by 4 bases and J by 5 bases. The CDR3 contains 15 residues. Per the germline V gene, CDR1 is SGHRS and CDR2 is YFSETQ. This chain's CDR3 is CASSIGQGIGETQYF. The CDR3 DNA is TGCGCCAGCAGCATAGGACAGGGGATTGGGGAGACCCAGTACTTC.

About this clone itself: The sample carries other DNA sequences with the same CDR3. The chain uses TRBV2 and TRBJ2-7; D is unclear. V shed 6 bases and J shed 2 bases, with 14 bases lying between them. CDR3 length equals 14 residues. Germline values: CDR1 SNHLY, CDR2 FYNNEI. The CDR3 reads CASRKRDLAYEQYF. CDR3 bases: TGTGCCAGCAGGAAGCGCGACCTAGCCTACGAGCAGTACTTC.

This chain uses TRBV27 with TRBJ1-1, with unresolved D. CDR1 and CDR2 (germline): MNHEY, SMNVEV (reference sequence). There are 16 residues in the CDR3. V lost 3 bases and J lost 5, with 19 bases in between. The CDR3 DNA reads as TGTGCCAGCAGTTTTACAATTGCGGCGCACGGGACTGAAGCTTTCTTT. Translation gives CASSFTIAAHGTEAFF.

CDR3 coding DNA: TGTGCCAGCAGCCAGGAGACAGAGGCTCCCGGGGAGCTGTTTTTT. Protein: CASSQETEAPGELFF. This chain joins TRBV7-2 and TRBJ2-2; D possibly corresponds to TRBD1 (5 bases). V was pared by 5 bases and J by 6 bases, with 16 bases between. This CDR3 spans 15 amino acids. CDR1 is SGHTA and CDR2 is FQGNSA in the germline V gene.

The genes are TRBV4-1 and TRBJ2-1, with 10 bases identical to TRBD2. CDR1 and CDR2 from the germline V gene are MGHRA and YSYEKL. Germline trimming cut 1 base from V and 9 bases from J; bases unmatched to any gene: 9. The CDR3 loop spans 16 amino acids. DNA of the CDR3: TGCGCCAGCAGCCAAGTTGGTAGCGGGAGGCTGGGTGAGCAGTTCTTC. Protein: CASSQVGSGRLGEQFF.

V is TRBV18 and J is TRBJ1-1, with D tentatively TRBD1 (6 bases). Trimming shortened V by 3 bases and J by 7 bases, and 18 bases separated the two germline ends. Per germline, CDR1 KGHSH and CDR2 LQKENI. This CDR3 region has 15 residues. The CDR3 loop is CASSPEQGRGVEAFF. In DNA form, the CDR3 reads TGTGCCAGCTCACCGGAACAGGGCCGGGGAGTTGAAGCTTTCTTT.

This chain joins TRBV10-3 and TRBJ2-1; no reliable D call. Trimming pared 3 bases from V and 3 bases from J, leaving 3 bases between. This CDR3 contains 12 residues. Germline V gene sequence: CDR1 ENHRY, CDR2 SYGVKD. The CDR3 DNA sequence: TGTGCCATCAGTGACTTCTACAATGAGCAGTTCTTC. Translation gives CAISDFYNEQFF.

The chain has TRBV12-5 and TRBJ2-7; 10 bases align to TRBD1. Trimming removed 7 bases from V and 3 bases from J; junction bases left unmatched: 12. The V gene's germline CDR1 is LGHNT and CDR2 FRNRAP. The CDR3 has 16 residues. CDR3 in DNA: TGTGCTAGTGTTAACATGGGGGGACAGGGGATCTACGAGCAGTACTTC. Translated, it gives CASVNMGGQGIYEQYF. The full variable domain, completed using reference TRBV12-5 and TRBJ2-7, is DARVTQTPRHKVTEMGQEVTMRCQPILGHNTVFWYRQTMMQGLELLAYFRNRAPLDDSGMPKDRFSAEMPDATLATLKIQPSEPRDSAVYFCASVNMGGQGIYEQYFGPGTRLTVT.

This clone was recorded once. The J gene is TRBJ1-2, the V gene TRBV7-9; a possible D gene is TRBD1 (5 bases). Germline CDR1 reads SEHNR; CDR2 reads FQNEAQ (reference sequence). CDR3 length equals 13 residues. V shed 5 bases and J shed 8 bases, with 15 bases lying between them. CDR3 sequence (DNA): TGTGCCAGCAGCCCGGGGGGGAGTAGGGGCTACACCTTC. It yields the protein CASSPGGSRGYTF.